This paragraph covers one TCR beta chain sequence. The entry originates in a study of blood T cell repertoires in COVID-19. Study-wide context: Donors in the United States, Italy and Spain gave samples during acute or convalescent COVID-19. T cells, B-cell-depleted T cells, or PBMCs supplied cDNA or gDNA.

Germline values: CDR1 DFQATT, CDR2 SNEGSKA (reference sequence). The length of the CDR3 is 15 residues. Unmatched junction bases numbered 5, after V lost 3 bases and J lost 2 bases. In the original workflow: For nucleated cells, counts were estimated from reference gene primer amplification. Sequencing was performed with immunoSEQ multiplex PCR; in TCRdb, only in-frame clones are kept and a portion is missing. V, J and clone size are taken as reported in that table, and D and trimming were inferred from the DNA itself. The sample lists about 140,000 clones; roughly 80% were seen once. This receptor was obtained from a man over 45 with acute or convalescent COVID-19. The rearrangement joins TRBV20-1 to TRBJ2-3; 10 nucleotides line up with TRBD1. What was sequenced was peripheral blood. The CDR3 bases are TGCAGTGCTAGTAGGACAGGGGGGTACACAGATACGCAGTATTTT. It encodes CSASRTGGYTDTQYF.